Following are 6 T cell receptor beta chains from one sample sequenced in a study of beta chain features in type 1 diabetes (dated by TCRdb to between 2018 and 2020). The investigation overall reported the following: Type 1 diabetes patients showed a moderate but significant shortening of TCRB CDR3 length in all four CD4+ subsets.

Library construction relied on the immunoSEQ multiplex PCR assay. The entire amount of isolated RNA was reverse transcribed using the High Capacity cDNA Reverse Transcription Kit, so the sequenced TCRB transcripts were expressed ones. In TCRdb, the immuneACCESS table is reduced to in-frame sequences with V and J assigned. These tables do not hold every clone; where another copy was compared, an unresolved V gene accounts for under half, and the others remain unexplained. This sample has 250,000 to 300,000 clones in its table, and roughly 25% of those were observed once. The ten largest clones take up roughly 0.013% of the sample. These receptors are not linked to any known antigen. The sample was naive CD4+ T cells from blood. The label giving this sample's cell subset or site can be read as: true naive CD4+ T cells. These receptors originate from a woman aged 25 to 45 with type 1 diabetes.

This clone came up a few times. J is TRBJ1-2 and V is TRBV7-9; D perhaps matches TRBD1 (6 bases). Trimming stripped 6 bases from V and 8 bases from J, with 19 bases between. The CDR3 runs to 14 residues. In germline, CDR1 is SEHNR, CDR2 FQNEAQ (reference sequence). CDR3 in amino acids: CASRRSQGMVGYTF. The CDR3 coding sequence is TGTGCCAGCAGGCGGAGTCAGGGGATGGTCGGCTACACCTTC.

Here the CDR3 reads CASDRAQQPQHF. CDR3 nucleotide sequence: TGTGCCAGCGACAGGGCGCAACAGCCCCAGCATTTT. The chain uses TRBV28 and TRBJ1-5, with 7 bases that match TRBD1. The germline gives CDR1 MDHEN, CDR2 SYDVKM. The V segment lost 8 bases and the J segment 7 bases; nucleotides outside the gene matches: 5. This CDR3 has 12 residues.

This clone was observed a handful of times. V gene TRBV2 combines with J gene TRBJ2-2; unclear D gene. Germline CDR1 reads SNHLY; CDR2 reads FYNNEI. The ends were cut back, 8 bases at V and 2 bases at J, with 6 bases in the middle. This CDR3 region has 12 residues. CDR3 sequence reads: CASGLNTGELFF. CDR3 DNA sequence: TGTGCCAGCGGCCTTAACACCGGGGAGCTGTTTTTT.

Only one count was recorded for this clone. The rearrangement uses TRBV18 and TRBJ1-1; 7 bases line up with TRBD1. Germline assignment: CDR1 KGHSH and CDR2 LQKENI. CDR3 length equals 15 residues. V was pared by 3 bases and J by 4 bases, with 8 bases of the junction left unmatched. The CDR3 bases are TGTGCCAGCTCACCTGCCTCGACAGGGAGCACTGAAGCTTTCTTT. Amino acid sequence: CASSPASTGSTEAFF.

This clone was picked up a small number of times. The chain couples TRBV27 to TRBJ2-5; 7 bases are shared with TRBD2. The CDR3 contains 16 residues. Germline V gives CDR1 MNHEY, CDR2 SMNVEV (reference sequence). The J segment lost 4 bases and the V segment lost 4 bases, leaving 12 bases of the junction unmatched. The DNA of the CDR3 is TGTGCCAGCAGTTCTCCGTCGGGGGAGGGCCTAGAGACCCAGTACTTC. This gives the protein CASSSPSGEGLETQYF.

This clone was observed a handful of times. V and J are TRBV30 and TRBJ2-5; possible D gene TRBD1, 6 bases. The V end lost 4 bases, the J end lost 6 bases, and 12 bases lay between the germline ends. The germline V gene encodes CDR1 GTSNPN and CDR2 SVGIG (reference sequence). The CDR3 length is 12 residues. CDR3 sequence: CAWTIGQKTQYF. The DNA of the CDR3 is TGTGCCTGGACAATAGGACAGAAGACCCAGTACTTC.